The clone carrying this T cell receptor (beta chain) appeared many times. The antigen remains unidentified. The read halts 3 residues ahead of the CDR3 end, with the missing end drawn from the germline J gene. Per germline, CDR1 DFQATT and CDR2 SNEGSKA (reference sequence). Trimming took 4 bases from V and 7 from J; bases not matched to a gene: 7. The CDR3 covers 14 residues. The repertoire was sequenced with immunoSEQ multiplex PCR; TCRdb's copy has only in-frame clones and lacks some. The data show fewer than 40,000 clones, none appearing only once, with 3.8% held by the ten largest. Caucasian heritage predominated among both patients and controls. This entry is derived from a study of T cell clonality in common variable immunodeficiency. Study observations and caveats: CVID subjects had higher TCRbeta clonality than healthy controls, most marked in about a third. In common variable immunodeficiency, TCR beta chains reportedly carried fewer deletions and N-nucleotide insertions. T cell subpopulation sequencing would be needed to explain CVID clonality.

The sequencing sample was made of peripheral blood mononuclear cells. The genes are TRBV20-1 and TRBJ1-6; TRBD1 matches at 7 bases. The TCR originated in a person between 18 and 75 years old in good health. The CDR3 reads CSATRQGLNSPLHF. The DNA read from the CDR3 is TGCAGTGCTACCCGACAGGGTTTGAATTCACCC.